These 30 T cell receptor beta chains share one sample of origin, sequenced in a study of CD8+ T cells in alopecia areata listed by TCRdb under 2018. The library was prepared using the immunoSEQ multiplex PCR assay. RNA was extracted from all samples and reverse transcribed into cDNA as template for TCR sequencing. Held by TCRdb, this immuneACCESS table contains in-frame sequences only and omits some clones. Under half of the omission traces to an unresolved V gene where checked; the cause of the rest is unknown. The sample table lists fewer than 200,000 clones, about 60% of them with a count of one. About 12% of the sample rests with the top ten. The meaning of the sample's time point label: about 25 weeks on oral tofacitinib. In light of the paper, this sample's treatment or condition label describes: oral pan-JAK inhibitor, 5-10 mg twice daily. The sequenced sample was CD8+ T cells sorted from blood, obtained at week 24, from a patient treated with tofacitinib. Receptor source: a human donor with alopecia areata.

This clone has more than one count but fewer than ten. The rearrangement links TRBV19 to TRBJ1-4; no clear D gene. Germline V gene data show CDR1 as LNHDA and CDR2 as SQIVND (reference sequence). V was clipped by 2 bases and J by 3 bases, with 7 bases between them. The CDR3 runs 14 residues. The CDR3 is CASSIYRPNEKLFF. The CDR3 DNA reads TGTGCCAGTAGTATATATCGGCCTAATGAAAAACTGTTTTTT.

The chain is built from TRBV11-2 and TRBJ2-7; possibly TRBD1 for D (5 bases). This CDR3 is built from 13 residues. V was pared by 3 bases and J by 2 bases, with 8 bases between. Germline values: CDR1 SGHAT, CDR2 FQNNGV. CDR3 protein: CASSFGHPYEQYF. The CDR3 region has the DNA TGTGCCAGCAGCTTCGGACACCCCTACGAGCAGTACTTC.

The chain links TRBV7-9 to TRBJ2-5; D uncertain. V lost 7 bases and J lost 0, with 6 bases in between. The CDR3 covers 12 residues. Germline CDR1 reads SEHNR; CDR2 reads FQNEAQ (reference sequence). CDR3 amino acids: CASTPNQETQYF. The CDR3 region has the DNA TGTGCCAGCACCCCCAACCAAGAGACCCAGTACTTC. Supplemented by reference TRBV7-9 and TRBJ2-5, the full variable domain reads DTGVSQNPRHKITKRGQNVTFRCDPISEHNRLYWYRQTLGQGPEFLTYFQNEAQLEKSRLLSDRFSAERPKGSFSTLEIQRTEQGDSAMYLCASTPNQETQYFGPGTRLLVL.

This clone was seen a few times. J is TRBJ2-7 and V is TRBV12-5; 7 nucleotides agree with TRBD1. V trimming: 0 bases; J trimming: 7 bases; junction bases outside the gene matches: 12. The germline CDR1 and CDR2 sequences are LGHNT and FRNRAP. The CDR3 totals 16 residues. CDR3 loop: CASGLVTRDLRGEQYF. CDR3 DNA sequence: TGTGCTAGTGGTTTGGTAACCCGGGACCTCAGGGGGGAGCAGTACTTC.

The chain has TRBV7-2 and TRBJ2-7, with TRBD2 identical over 9 bases. The germline gives CDR1 SGHTA, CDR2 FQGNSA. V gave up 5 bases and J gave up 3 bases; unmatched junction bases: 8. This CDR3 has 15 residues. The CDR3 loop is CASSALAGRNYEQYF. DNA of the CDR3: TGTGCCAGCAGCGCCCTAGCGGGGAGGAACTACGAGCAGTACTTC. The whole variable domain, remainder taken from reference TRBV7-2 and TRBJ2-7, is GAGVSQSPSNKVTEKGKDVELRCDPISGHTALYWYRQSLGQGLEFLIYFQGNSAPDKSGLPSDRFSAERTGGSVSTLTIQRTQQEDSAVYLCASSALAGRNYEQYFGPGTRLTVT.

The chain links TRBV6-1 to TRBJ1-4; no reliable D call. The germline V and J ends were trimmed by 4 bases and 0 bases, with 12 bases remaining between them. The CDR3 sequence is 16 residues long. Germline assignment: CDR1 MNHNS and CDR2 SASEGT. The CDR3 nucleotides read TGTGCCAGCAGTGTTCATGAACTTGCAACTAATGAAAAACTGTTTTTT. This codes for CASSVHELATNEKLFF.

The chain has TRBV13 and TRBJ1-4; D unresolved. The germline V and J ends were trimmed by 0 bases and 11 bases, with 7 bases remaining between them. The germline CDR1 and CDR2 sequences are PRHDT and FYEKMQ (reference sequence). The CDR3 runs to 12 residues. CDR3 sequence (DNA): TGTGCCAGCAGCTTAGGCCGCCAGAAACTGTTTTTT. Translated, it gives CASSLGRQKLFF.

The chain combines TRBV5-1 with TRBJ1-4, with 12 bases fitting TRBD1. Germline loops: CDR1 SGHRS, CDR2 YFSETQ. The CDR3 spans 18 residues. J gave up 3 bases and V 0 bases, and 6 bases lay outside the gene matches. The CDR3 here is CASSLDRDRGHANEKLFF. CDR3 DNA sequence: TGCGCCAGCAGCTTGGACCGGGACAGGGGGCACGCTAATGAAAAACTGTTTTTT.

V gene TRBV5-1 combines with J gene TRBJ2-7; D is possibly TRBD1 (5 bases). V gave up 3 bases and J gave up 3 bases, with 16 bases separating them. Germline loops: CDR1 SGHRS, CDR2 YFSETQ. The CDR3 is 15 amino acids. The chain's CDR3 is CASSYQAVGDYEQYF. CDR3 bases: TGCGCCAGCAGCTACCAGGCGGTAGGGGACTACGAGCAGTACTTC.

The rearrangement joins TRBV30 to TRBJ2-6, with TRBD1 identical over 10 bases. Germline CDR1 GTSNPN, CDR2 SVGIG (reference sequence). V lost 1 base, J lost 3 bases, and 9 bases stayed unmatched. CDR3 length equals 18 residues. CDR3 sequence reads: CAWSATGQGIFGANVLTF. The CDR3 bases are TGTGCCTGGAGTGCGACGGGACAGGGGATTTTTGGGGCCAACGTCCTGACTTTC.

The V call is TRBV4-1, the J call TRBJ2-1; a possible D gene is TRBD1 (5 bases). The CDR3 sequence is 18 residues long. The germline V and J ends were trimmed by 2 bases and 0 bases, with 17 bases remaining between them. CDR1 is MGHRA, CDR2 YSYEKL, per germline. This chain's CDR3 is CASSQTTWRQSSYNEQFF. CDR3 nucleotide sequence: TGCGCCAGCAGCCAAACTACCTGGAGACAGAGCTCCTACAATGAGCAGTTCTTC.

This chain joins TRBV5-4 and TRBJ2-2; TRBD1 agrees at 10 bases. From germline, CDR1 is SGHNT and CDR2 YYREEE (reference sequence). The CDR3 totals 16 residues. V trimming: 5 bases; J trimming: 6 bases; junction bases outside the gene matches: 10. CDR3 in DNA: TGTGCCAGCAGGATCCGGGACAGGGGACCCGCCGGGGAGCTGTTTTTT. This translates into CASRIRDRGPAGELFF.

V and J are TRBV2 and TRBJ2-2; TRBD1 is a possible D gene (5 bases). V lost 3 bases to trimming and J lost 3 bases, with 11 bases between them. CDR3 length: 15 amino acids. Germline values: CDR1 SNHLY, CDR2 FYNNEI. The CDR3 coding sequence is TGTGCCAGCAGTGATCAAGACAGCCACACCGGGGAGCTGTTTTTT. Amino acids: CASSDQDSHTGELFF.

The rearrangement links TRBV11-2 to TRBJ2-1, with D possibly TRBD2 on 6 matching bases. Deletions cut 5 bases from V and 5 bases from J, with 16 bases between. Germline CDR1 reads SGHAT; CDR2 reads FQNNGV. The CDR3 runs to 15 residues. CDR3 loop: CASSPDTGLDNEQFF. The DNA of the CDR3 is TGTGCCAGCAGCCCAGACACGGGACTCGACAATGAGCAGTTCTTC.

The V and J genes are TRBV11-2 and TRBJ2-3; maybe TRBD1 (5 bases). The CDR3 has 15 residues. The germline V gene encodes CDR1 SGHAT and CDR2 FQNNGV. Trimming stripped 3 bases from V and 0 bases from J, with 10 bases between. In nucleotides, the CDR3 is TGTGCCAGCAGCTTTGAGGACATGAGCACAGATACGCAGTATTTT. Translating it yields CASSFEDMSTDTQYF.

V and J are TRBV5-1 and TRBJ2-7; 7 bases match TRBD2. With V trimmed by 4 bases and J by 7 bases, 17 bases remained unmatched. CDR1 is SGHRS, CDR2 YFSETQ, per germline. The CDR3 sequence is 16 residues long. CDR3 loop: CASSVSAERGAWEQYF. DNA for the CDR3: TGCGCCAGCAGCGTCTCGGCGGAGCGGGGAGCCTGGGAGCAGTACTTC. The full variable domain, with the rest looked up from reference TRBV5-1 and TRBJ2-7, is KAGVTQTPRYLIKTRGQQVTLSCSPISGHRSVSWYQQTPGQGLQFLFEYFSETQRNKGNFPGRFSGRQFSNSRSEMNVSTLELGDSALYLCASSVSAERGAWEQYFGPGTRLTVT.

This clone was counted a single time. The CDR3 DNA sequence: TGCGCCAGCAGTGGGAGGGACCGACTTCTCACAGATACGCAGTATTTT. This codes for CASSGRDRLLTDTQYF. This chain uses TRBV10-2 with TRBJ2-3, with a possible D match to TRBD2 (6 bases). The CDR3 spans 16 residues. Germline values: CDR1 WSHSY, CDR2 SAAADI. Trimming removed 4 bases at V and 2 bases at J, with 16 bases between.

This clone was detected only a few times. The V gene is TRBV25-1, the J gene TRBJ2-6; tentative D call: TRBD1 (6 bases). There are 16 residues in the CDR3. Germline V gene sequence: CDR1 MGHDK, CDR2 SYGVNS. V was cut by 8 bases and J by 0 bases, with 14 bases left in between. This chain's CDR3 is CASARGHSSGANVLTF. The CDR3 DNA sequence: TGTGCCAGCGCACGGGGACATTCCTCTGGGGCCAACGTCCTGACTTTC.

This chain links TRBV9 with TRBJ2-2; TRBD2 matches at 9 bases. The length of the CDR3 is 15 residues. CDR1 and CDR2 (germline): SGDLS, YYNGEE. With 4 bases clipped from V and 6 bases from J, the junction kept 7 bases outside the gene matches. The CDR3 nucleotides read TGTGCCAGCAGCCTGCGACTAGCGGAACCCGGGGAGCTGTTTTTT. It yields the protein CASSLRLAEPGELFF.

This chain links TRBV7-3 with TRBJ2-1, with D perhaps TRBD2 (6 bases). The V end lost 2 bases, the J end lost 5 bases, and 10 bases lay between the germline ends. Germline CDR1 and CDR2: SGHTA and FQGTGA. The CDR3 contains 14 residues. This chain's CDR3 is CASSLGTPDNEQFF. The CDR3, as DNA: TGTGCCAGCAGCTTAGGGACTCCCGACAATGAGCAGTTCTTC.

The chain carries TRBV9 and TRBJ1-1; no firm D call. Trimming cost V 4 bases and J 1 base, with 8 bases left between them. Germline CDR1 is SGDLS and CDR2 is YYNGEE. The CDR3 consists of 13 residues. The CDR3 DNA follows: TGTGCCAGCAGCCCCCGCCCGAACACTGAAGCTTTCTTT. This translates into CASSPRPNTEAFF. Based on the CDR3 plus reference TRBV9 and TRBJ1-1, the full variable domain is DSGVTQTPKHLITATGQRVTLRCSPRSGDLSVYWYQQSLDQGLQFLIQYYNGEERAKGNILERFSAQQFPDLHSELNLSSLELGDSALYFCASSPRPNTEAFFGQGTRLTVV.

V usage is TRBV30 and J usage is TRBJ2-2; D is uncertain. The CDR3 contains 12 residues. Germline CDR1 and CDR2: GTSNPN and SVGIG (reference sequence). V dropped 3 bases and J dropped 6 bases, with 8 bases sitting between them. CDR3 sequence: CAWSKGAGELFF. The CDR3 nucleotides read TGTGCCTGGAGCAAGGGTGCCGGGGAGCTGTTTTTT. The variable domain in full, with the rest retrieved from reference TRBV30 and TRBJ2-2, is SQTIHQWPATLVQPVGSPLSLECTVEGTSNPNLYWYRQAAGRGLQLLFYSVGIGQISSEVPQNLSASRPQDRQFILSSKKLLLSDSGFYLCAWSKGAGELFFGEGSRLTVL.

A few counts support this clone. The rearrangement uses TRBV7-8 and TRBJ2-1; no clear D. This CDR3 has 11 amino acids. The V gene's germline CDR1 is SGHVS and CDR2 FQNEAQ. V lost 4 bases, J lost 9 bases, and 7 bases lay in between. CDR3 residues: CASSSRGEQFF. The DNA for the CDR3 is TGTGCCAGCAGCTCACGTGGTGAGCAGTTCTTC.

The rearrangement links TRBV10-2 to TRBJ1-4; TRBD1 might be the D (6 bases). V was shortened by 0 bases and J by 7 bases, with 12 bases between the two germline ends. Looked up from germline, CDR1 is WSHSY and CDR2 is SAAADI. This CDR3 region has 15 residues. The CDR3 nucleotides are TGCGCCAGCAGTGAGTCTTCGGGGGCTGGTGAAAAACTGTTTTTT. Its translation: CASSESSGAGEKLFF.

For this clone: At one end, the junction sequence differs from germline, possibly due to a read error. V usage is TRBV7-7 and J usage is TRBJ1-6; D unresolved. The CDR3 runs to 15 residues. Germline V gene data show CDR1 as SSHAT and CDR2 as FNYEAQ (reference sequence). Here the CDR3 reads CASSPTGGRDSPLHF. CDR3 DNA: TGTGCTAGCAGCCCCACCGGCGGGCGCGATTCACCCCTCCACTTT.

The chain combines TRBV7-9 with TRBJ2-7, with D perhaps assigned TRBD1 or TRBD2 (6 bases each). The CDR3 is 12 amino acids. CDR1 and CDR2 (germline): SEHNR, FQNEAQ (reference sequence). V lost 10 bases and J 1 base, leaving 11 bases between the germline ends. CDR3 bases: TGTGCCACGTCGGGGGCATCCTACGAGCAGTACTTC. The encoded protein is CATSGASYEQYF.

CDR3 sequence reads: CASSLGTNEKLFF. The CDR3, as DNA: TGTGCCTCCTCCCTGGGGACTAATGAAAAACTGTTTTTT. The rearrangement links TRBV19 to TRBJ1-4; no firm D call. The CDR3 is 13 amino acids. V shed 11 bases and J shed 2 bases, with 12 bases lying between them. Looked up from germline, CDR1 is LNHDA and CDR2 is SQIVND (reference sequence).

This sequence joins TRBV19 and TRBJ2-7; 9 nucleotides align to TRBD2. The germline CDR1 and CDR2 sequences are LNHDA and SQIVND (reference sequence). The CDR3 is 14 amino acids. With 3 bases clipped from V and 2 bases from J, the junction kept 2 bases outside the gene matches. CDR3 in DNA: TGTGCCAGTAGTATGGCGGGGGGGACCTACGAGCAGTACTTC. It codes for CASSMAGGTYEQYF.

The rearrangement links TRBV9 to TRBJ2-5; possible D gene TRBD2, 6 bases. Germline V gives CDR1 SGDLS, CDR2 YYNGEE. V shed 3 bases and J shed 3 bases, with 12 bases lying between them. The CDR3 extends over 14 amino acids. The CDR3: CASSAPTSKETQYF. The DNA of the CDR3 is TGTGCCAGCAGCGCGCCGACTAGTAAAGAGACCCAGTACTTC.

The chain recombines TRBV4-1 with TRBJ2-3; D is tentatively TRBD1 or TRBD2 (6 bases each). The CDR3 extends over 16 amino acids. Germline CDR1 MGHRA, CDR2 YSYEKL. Trimming removed 2 bases from V and 0 bases from J, with 12 bases in between. DNA for the CDR3: TGCGCCAGCAGCCAAAGGGGGGCGGGGAGCACAGATACGCAGTATTTT. Amino acids: CASSQRGAGSTDTQYF.